This T cell receptor (beta chain) was documented in a study of T cell repertoires in cytomegalovirus infection. Looking at the study overall: It can be stated that public TCR beta signatures indicated CMV infection as well as a matching HLA type.

TCRdb independently ran MiXCR on the reads; one entry per CDR3 protein. The repertoire includes about 530,000 distinct CDR3 sequences, about a quarter of them detected once, and about 13% sits in the top ten. This CDR3 is 15 amino acids long. Germline V gene sequence: CDR1 DFQATT, CDR2 SNEGSKA (reference sequence). As to this clonotype: The junction and the germline gene differ at one end; a read error may be behind it.

The chain uses TRBV20-1 and TRBJ1-6; 7 nucleotides match TRBD1. Sample: PBMCs. This clonotype was obtained from a human donor in good health (CMV status not recorded). Some clones in this sample may be carry-over from other donors' samples. The CDR3 loop reads CSARPGTAYNSPLHF. CDR3 DNA sequence: TGCAGTGCTAGACCCGGGACAGCCTACAATTCACCCCTCCACTTT.